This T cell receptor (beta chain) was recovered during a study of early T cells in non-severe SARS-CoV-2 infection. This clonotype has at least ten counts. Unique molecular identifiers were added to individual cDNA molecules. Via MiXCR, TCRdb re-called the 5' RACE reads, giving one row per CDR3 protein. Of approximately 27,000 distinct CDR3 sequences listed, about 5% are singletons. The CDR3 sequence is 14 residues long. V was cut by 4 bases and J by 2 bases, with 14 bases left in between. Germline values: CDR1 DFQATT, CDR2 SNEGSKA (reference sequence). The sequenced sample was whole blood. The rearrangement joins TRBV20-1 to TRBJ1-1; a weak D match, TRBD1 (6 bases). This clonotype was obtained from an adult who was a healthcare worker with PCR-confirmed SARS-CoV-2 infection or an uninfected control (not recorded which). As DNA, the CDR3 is TGCAGTGCTAAGGGGGACAACTTAAACACTGAAGCTTTCTTT. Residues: CSAKGDNLNTEAFF.